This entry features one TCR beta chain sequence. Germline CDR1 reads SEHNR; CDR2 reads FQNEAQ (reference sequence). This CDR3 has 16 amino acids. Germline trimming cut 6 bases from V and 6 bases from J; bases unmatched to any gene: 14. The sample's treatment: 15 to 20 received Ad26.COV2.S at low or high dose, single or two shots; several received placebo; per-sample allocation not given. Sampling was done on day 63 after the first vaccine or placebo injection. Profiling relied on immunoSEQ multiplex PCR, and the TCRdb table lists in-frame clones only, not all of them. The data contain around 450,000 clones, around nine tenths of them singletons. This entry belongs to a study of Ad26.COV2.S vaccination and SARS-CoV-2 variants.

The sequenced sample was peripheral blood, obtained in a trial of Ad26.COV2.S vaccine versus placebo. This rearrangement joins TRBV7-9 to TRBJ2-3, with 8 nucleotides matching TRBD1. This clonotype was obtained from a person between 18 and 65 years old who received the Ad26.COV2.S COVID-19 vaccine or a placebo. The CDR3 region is CASRTGTGEGFDTQYF. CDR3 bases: TGTGCCAGCAGAACCGGGACAGGTGAAGGTTTCGATACGCAGTATTTT.